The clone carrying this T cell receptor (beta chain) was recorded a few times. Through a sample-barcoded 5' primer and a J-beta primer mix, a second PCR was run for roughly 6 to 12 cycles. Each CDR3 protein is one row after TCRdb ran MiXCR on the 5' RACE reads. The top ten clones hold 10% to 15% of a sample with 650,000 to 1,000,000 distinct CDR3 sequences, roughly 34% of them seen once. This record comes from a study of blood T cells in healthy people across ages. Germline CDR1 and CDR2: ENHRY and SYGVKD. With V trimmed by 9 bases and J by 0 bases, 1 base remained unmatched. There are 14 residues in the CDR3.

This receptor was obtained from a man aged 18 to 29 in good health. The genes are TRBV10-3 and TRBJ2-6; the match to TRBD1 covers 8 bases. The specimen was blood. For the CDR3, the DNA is TGTGCCATTACAGGGGGCTCTGGGGCCAACGTCCTGACTTTC. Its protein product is CAITGGSGANVLTF.